The sequence of this T cell receptor (beta chain) was determined in a study of blood T cell repertoires in COVID-19. Study-wide context: Samples taken during acute and convalescent COVID-19 were collected in the United States, Italy and Spain. PBMCs, B-cell-depleted T cells, or T cells provided the cDNA or gDNA that made up the material.

The ends lost 3 bases at V and 3 bases at J; junction bases unmatched: 8. Germline loops: CDR1 SGHNT, CDR2 YYREEE (reference sequence). The CDR3 is 16 residues long. Study processing details: Counts of nucleated cells, estimated from reference gene primer amplification, were obtained. TCRdb's table, derived via immunoSEQ multiplex PCR, lists solely in-frame clones and lacks some. V and J calls and clone size follow that table, whereas D and trimming were derived from the DNA. The table has some 150,000 clones, 88% seen once. The clonotype comes from a man aged 45-65 years with active or convalescent COVID-19. What was sequenced was peripheral blood. The V and J genes are TRBV5-4 and TRBJ2-3, with 9 bases identical to TRBD1. DNA of the CDR3: TGTGCCAGCAGCTCCTACAGGGGGCGCGGGACAGATACGCAGTATTTT. Translation gives CASSSYRGRGTDTQYF.